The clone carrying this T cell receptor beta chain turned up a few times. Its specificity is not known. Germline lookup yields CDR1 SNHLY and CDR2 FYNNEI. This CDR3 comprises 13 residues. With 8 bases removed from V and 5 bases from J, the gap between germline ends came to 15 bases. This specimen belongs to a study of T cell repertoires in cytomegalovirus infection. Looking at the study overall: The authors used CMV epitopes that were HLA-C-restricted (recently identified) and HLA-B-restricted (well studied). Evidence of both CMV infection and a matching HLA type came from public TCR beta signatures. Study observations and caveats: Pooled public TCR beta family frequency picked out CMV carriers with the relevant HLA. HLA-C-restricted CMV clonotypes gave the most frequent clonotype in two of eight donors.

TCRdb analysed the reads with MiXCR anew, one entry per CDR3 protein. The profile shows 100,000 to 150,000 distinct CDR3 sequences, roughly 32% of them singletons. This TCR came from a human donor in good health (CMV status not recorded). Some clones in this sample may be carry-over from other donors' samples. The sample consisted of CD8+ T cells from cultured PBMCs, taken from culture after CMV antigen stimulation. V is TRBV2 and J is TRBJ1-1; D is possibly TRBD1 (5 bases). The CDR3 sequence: CASPGRVGTEAFF. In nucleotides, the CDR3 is TGTGCCAGCCCAGGGCGGGTCGGTACTGAAGCTTTCTTT.